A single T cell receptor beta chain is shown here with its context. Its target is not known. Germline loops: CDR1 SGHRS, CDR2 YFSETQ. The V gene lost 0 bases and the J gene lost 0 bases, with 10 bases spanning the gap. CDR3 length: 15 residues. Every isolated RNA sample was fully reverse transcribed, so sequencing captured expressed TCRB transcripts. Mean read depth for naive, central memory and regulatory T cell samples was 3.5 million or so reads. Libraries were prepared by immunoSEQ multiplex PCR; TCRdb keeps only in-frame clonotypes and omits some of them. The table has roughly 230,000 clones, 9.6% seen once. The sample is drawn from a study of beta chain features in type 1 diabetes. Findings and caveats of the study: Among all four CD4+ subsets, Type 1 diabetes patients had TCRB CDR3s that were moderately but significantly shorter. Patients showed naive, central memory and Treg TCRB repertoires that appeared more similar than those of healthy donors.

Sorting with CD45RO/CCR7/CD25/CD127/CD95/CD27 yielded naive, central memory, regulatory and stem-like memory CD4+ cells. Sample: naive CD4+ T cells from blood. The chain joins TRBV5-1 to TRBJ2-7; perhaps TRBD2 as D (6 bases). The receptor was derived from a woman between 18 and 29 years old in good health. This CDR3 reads CASSLVEGGSYEQYF. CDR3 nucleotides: TGCGCCAGCAGCTTGGTGGAGGGTGGCTCCTACGAGCAGTACTTC.